Listed here is a single T cell receptor (beta chain). This clonotype was seen a handful of times. Its antigen has not been determined. No base qualities exist here, and no much larger clone lies one base off it. This record belongs to a study of vaccination and CD4 T cells after COVID-19 (dated by TCRdb to 2022 to 2024). About the full investigation: SARS-CoV-2 positivity had been established in the convalescent patients by nasal swab PCR, and mild disease was recorded in several of these patients and severe disease in one. In the convalescent cohort there were six males and four females, among whom were two Hispanic individuals, seven Caucasians, two Asians and one multiracial person. Participants got two doses of the Pfizer-BioNTech BNT162b2 vaccine (n=8) or two doses of the Moderna mRNA-1273 vaccine (n=2). Post-COVID blood samples from convalescent patients were collected a median of about 100 days after diagnosis, with a range of roughly 35 to 180 days. Post-vaccine blood samples were taken a median of around 77 days after the second vaccine dose, with a range of 14 to 241 days. Culture stimuli were overlapping spike peptide pools from SARS-CoV-2 and from the common cold coronaviruses HCoV-NL63, HCoV-OC43 and HCoV-229E. As controls, cultures received a CEFX viral epitope pool (the positive control), an HIV-1 Nef peptide pool (the negative control), or no peptide at all. In roughly 11 COVID-19 convalescent patients and 4 infection-naive healthy vaccine recipients, the spike-specific CD4+ TCR repertoire before mRNA vaccination was compared with the repertoire after mRNA vaccination.

Broad study findings and their caveats: In convalescent patients, a median around 86% of post-vaccine SARS-CoV-2-reactive clones were detected only after vaccination, suggesting vaccine-specific priming. The study included relatively few convalescent patients and did not analyze early timepoints after natural infection. The median count of SARS-CoV-2-reactive clonotypes went up from around 20 after infection to some 38 after vaccination, although the change was not significant. Nearly all vaccine-specific clones in convalescent patients (304 of 307) were mono-reactive for SARS-CoV-2 spike rather than cross-reactive with common cold coronaviruses.

The meaning of the sample's treatment or condition label: roughly 10-day PBMC culture with coronavirus spike peptide pools or control peptides (ViraFEST assay). The ViraFEST assay, used in the study, expanded antigen-specific T cells with peptide pools and then identified the expanded clonotypes through TCR sequencing. The convalescent patients' positive SARS-CoV-2 PCR tests were from March to December 2020, which was before the Alpha, Beta and Delta variants emerged in the United States. More than 1.5 million PBMCs per well were cultured in IMDM with roughly 5% human AB serum and 8.5 to 10 IU/ml IL-2, plus 10 ug/ml peptide pools. Half of the culture medium was replaced with fresh IL-2-containing medium on days 3 and 7. Once the cells had been in culture for approximately 10 days, the EasySep CD4+ T cell isolation kit was used to isolate CD4+ T cells by negative selection. Ficoll-Paque Plus gradient centrifugation was used to isolate PBMCs from whole blood, and the isolated PBMCs were then either used fresh or cryopreserved at -140C. In general, triplicate wells were set up for every culture condition.

Receptors were amplified or captured by PCR. TCR sequencing of DNA from cultured CD4+ T cells used the Oncomine TCR Beta short-read assay at the Johns Hopkins FTIC core. Genomic DNA was extracted from the cultured CD4+ T cells with the QIAamp micro DNA kit. Oncomine TCR Beta libraries from cultured CD4+ T cells were pooled with unique dual indexes and sequenced on an Illumina iSeq 100. The original methods were these. Non-productive sequences were removed, and CDR3s that did not start with C, did not end with F or W, or were shorter than 7 amino acids were discarded. Antigen-specific clonotypes were identified using the MANAFEST web application through comparison of peptide-stimulated wells with reference and other culture wells. An FDR below 0.05, an odds ratio above 5, and a productive frequency above 0.1% in at least two of three replicate wells were required for clones to be considered positive. A clonotype counted as cross-reactive if it showed significant expansion both in the SARS-CoV-2 spike wells and in at least one common cold coronavirus spike condition. CDR3 homology was assessed with Levenshtein distances (stringdist) and unrooted phylogenetic trees (ape) in R version 3.6.1. TCRdb reran the public reads through fastp at Q25 and MiXCR, keeping productive beta chains. Each CDR3 protein gets just one entry, which takes the most common genes and DNA from the rows behind it. TCRdb's processing, not the authors' own work, is the source of the V and J calls. The sample data list 13,000 to 15,000 distinct CDR3 sequences, and less than 50% of these were observed just once. About 10% of the sample is held by the ten biggest clonotypes.

The clonotype comes from a human donor who had recovered from COVID-19. Sample: CD4+ T cells from blood, cultured in vitro.

CDR3 reads: CASSSKGRRNTEAFF. The DNA sequence reads TGTGCCAGCAGCTCGAAGGGTCGGAGAAACACTGAAGCTTTCTTT. This chain is built from TRBV5-4 and TRBJ1-1, with no reliable assignment of the D segment. Taken from cysteine to phenylalanine, the CDR3 has 15 residues. The entry retains the CDR3 DNA only, 45 bases that are in frame from base 1. Trimming takes 3 bases from V and 2 bases from J, and the germline ends sit 14 bases apart. Sequences SGHNT (CDR1) and YYREEE (CDR2) are obtained from the germline V gene (reference sequence).